This TCR beta chain was captured by sequencing in a study of T cells after yellow fever vaccination. Study in general: Preparation used SMART-Seq v4 Ultra Low Input for the low-cell-number fractions. Study observations and caveats: When the response was secondary, it was weaker but reached its peak faster, day 5 versus 15. Clonotypes found in both CD4 and CD8 compartments made up a small share.

5'RACE template switching added a universal primer site and UMIs to TCR cDNA. TCRdb used MiXCR to reprocess the 5' RACE reads, holding one entry per CDR3 protein. The sample holds 350,000 to 550,000 distinct CDR3 sequences, roughly 20% seen once. This clonotype was seen a handful of times. What it binds is not known. Germline CDR1 and CDR2: MNHEY and SMNVEV (reference sequence). CDR3 length equals 17 residues. V shed 8 bases and J 5 bases; nucleotides not matched to a gene: 12. The clonotype comes from a man aged 18 to 29 who received the YFV17D yellow fever vaccine. Sample: PBMCs, taken before the yellow fever booster vaccination. The genes are TRBV27 and TRBJ2-1; 13 bases agree with TRBD2. CDR3 protein: CASSVPPTSGGDNEQFF. The CDR3 region has the DNA TGTGCCAGCTCAGTTCCTCCCACTAGCGGGGGGGACAATGAGCAGTTCTTC.